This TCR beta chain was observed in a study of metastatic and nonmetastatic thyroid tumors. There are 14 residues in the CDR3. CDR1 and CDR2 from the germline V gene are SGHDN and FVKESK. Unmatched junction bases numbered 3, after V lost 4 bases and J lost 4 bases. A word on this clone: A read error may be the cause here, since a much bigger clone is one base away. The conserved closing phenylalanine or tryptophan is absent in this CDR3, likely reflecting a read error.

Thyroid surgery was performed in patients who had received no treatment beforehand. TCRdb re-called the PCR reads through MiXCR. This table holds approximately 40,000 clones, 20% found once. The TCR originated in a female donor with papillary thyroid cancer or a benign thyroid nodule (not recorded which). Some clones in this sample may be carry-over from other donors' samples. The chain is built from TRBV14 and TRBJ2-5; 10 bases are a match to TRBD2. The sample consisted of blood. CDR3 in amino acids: CASSRRLAGETQYL. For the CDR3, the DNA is TGTGCCAGCAGCCGGCGACTAGCGGGAGAGACCCAGTACCTC.